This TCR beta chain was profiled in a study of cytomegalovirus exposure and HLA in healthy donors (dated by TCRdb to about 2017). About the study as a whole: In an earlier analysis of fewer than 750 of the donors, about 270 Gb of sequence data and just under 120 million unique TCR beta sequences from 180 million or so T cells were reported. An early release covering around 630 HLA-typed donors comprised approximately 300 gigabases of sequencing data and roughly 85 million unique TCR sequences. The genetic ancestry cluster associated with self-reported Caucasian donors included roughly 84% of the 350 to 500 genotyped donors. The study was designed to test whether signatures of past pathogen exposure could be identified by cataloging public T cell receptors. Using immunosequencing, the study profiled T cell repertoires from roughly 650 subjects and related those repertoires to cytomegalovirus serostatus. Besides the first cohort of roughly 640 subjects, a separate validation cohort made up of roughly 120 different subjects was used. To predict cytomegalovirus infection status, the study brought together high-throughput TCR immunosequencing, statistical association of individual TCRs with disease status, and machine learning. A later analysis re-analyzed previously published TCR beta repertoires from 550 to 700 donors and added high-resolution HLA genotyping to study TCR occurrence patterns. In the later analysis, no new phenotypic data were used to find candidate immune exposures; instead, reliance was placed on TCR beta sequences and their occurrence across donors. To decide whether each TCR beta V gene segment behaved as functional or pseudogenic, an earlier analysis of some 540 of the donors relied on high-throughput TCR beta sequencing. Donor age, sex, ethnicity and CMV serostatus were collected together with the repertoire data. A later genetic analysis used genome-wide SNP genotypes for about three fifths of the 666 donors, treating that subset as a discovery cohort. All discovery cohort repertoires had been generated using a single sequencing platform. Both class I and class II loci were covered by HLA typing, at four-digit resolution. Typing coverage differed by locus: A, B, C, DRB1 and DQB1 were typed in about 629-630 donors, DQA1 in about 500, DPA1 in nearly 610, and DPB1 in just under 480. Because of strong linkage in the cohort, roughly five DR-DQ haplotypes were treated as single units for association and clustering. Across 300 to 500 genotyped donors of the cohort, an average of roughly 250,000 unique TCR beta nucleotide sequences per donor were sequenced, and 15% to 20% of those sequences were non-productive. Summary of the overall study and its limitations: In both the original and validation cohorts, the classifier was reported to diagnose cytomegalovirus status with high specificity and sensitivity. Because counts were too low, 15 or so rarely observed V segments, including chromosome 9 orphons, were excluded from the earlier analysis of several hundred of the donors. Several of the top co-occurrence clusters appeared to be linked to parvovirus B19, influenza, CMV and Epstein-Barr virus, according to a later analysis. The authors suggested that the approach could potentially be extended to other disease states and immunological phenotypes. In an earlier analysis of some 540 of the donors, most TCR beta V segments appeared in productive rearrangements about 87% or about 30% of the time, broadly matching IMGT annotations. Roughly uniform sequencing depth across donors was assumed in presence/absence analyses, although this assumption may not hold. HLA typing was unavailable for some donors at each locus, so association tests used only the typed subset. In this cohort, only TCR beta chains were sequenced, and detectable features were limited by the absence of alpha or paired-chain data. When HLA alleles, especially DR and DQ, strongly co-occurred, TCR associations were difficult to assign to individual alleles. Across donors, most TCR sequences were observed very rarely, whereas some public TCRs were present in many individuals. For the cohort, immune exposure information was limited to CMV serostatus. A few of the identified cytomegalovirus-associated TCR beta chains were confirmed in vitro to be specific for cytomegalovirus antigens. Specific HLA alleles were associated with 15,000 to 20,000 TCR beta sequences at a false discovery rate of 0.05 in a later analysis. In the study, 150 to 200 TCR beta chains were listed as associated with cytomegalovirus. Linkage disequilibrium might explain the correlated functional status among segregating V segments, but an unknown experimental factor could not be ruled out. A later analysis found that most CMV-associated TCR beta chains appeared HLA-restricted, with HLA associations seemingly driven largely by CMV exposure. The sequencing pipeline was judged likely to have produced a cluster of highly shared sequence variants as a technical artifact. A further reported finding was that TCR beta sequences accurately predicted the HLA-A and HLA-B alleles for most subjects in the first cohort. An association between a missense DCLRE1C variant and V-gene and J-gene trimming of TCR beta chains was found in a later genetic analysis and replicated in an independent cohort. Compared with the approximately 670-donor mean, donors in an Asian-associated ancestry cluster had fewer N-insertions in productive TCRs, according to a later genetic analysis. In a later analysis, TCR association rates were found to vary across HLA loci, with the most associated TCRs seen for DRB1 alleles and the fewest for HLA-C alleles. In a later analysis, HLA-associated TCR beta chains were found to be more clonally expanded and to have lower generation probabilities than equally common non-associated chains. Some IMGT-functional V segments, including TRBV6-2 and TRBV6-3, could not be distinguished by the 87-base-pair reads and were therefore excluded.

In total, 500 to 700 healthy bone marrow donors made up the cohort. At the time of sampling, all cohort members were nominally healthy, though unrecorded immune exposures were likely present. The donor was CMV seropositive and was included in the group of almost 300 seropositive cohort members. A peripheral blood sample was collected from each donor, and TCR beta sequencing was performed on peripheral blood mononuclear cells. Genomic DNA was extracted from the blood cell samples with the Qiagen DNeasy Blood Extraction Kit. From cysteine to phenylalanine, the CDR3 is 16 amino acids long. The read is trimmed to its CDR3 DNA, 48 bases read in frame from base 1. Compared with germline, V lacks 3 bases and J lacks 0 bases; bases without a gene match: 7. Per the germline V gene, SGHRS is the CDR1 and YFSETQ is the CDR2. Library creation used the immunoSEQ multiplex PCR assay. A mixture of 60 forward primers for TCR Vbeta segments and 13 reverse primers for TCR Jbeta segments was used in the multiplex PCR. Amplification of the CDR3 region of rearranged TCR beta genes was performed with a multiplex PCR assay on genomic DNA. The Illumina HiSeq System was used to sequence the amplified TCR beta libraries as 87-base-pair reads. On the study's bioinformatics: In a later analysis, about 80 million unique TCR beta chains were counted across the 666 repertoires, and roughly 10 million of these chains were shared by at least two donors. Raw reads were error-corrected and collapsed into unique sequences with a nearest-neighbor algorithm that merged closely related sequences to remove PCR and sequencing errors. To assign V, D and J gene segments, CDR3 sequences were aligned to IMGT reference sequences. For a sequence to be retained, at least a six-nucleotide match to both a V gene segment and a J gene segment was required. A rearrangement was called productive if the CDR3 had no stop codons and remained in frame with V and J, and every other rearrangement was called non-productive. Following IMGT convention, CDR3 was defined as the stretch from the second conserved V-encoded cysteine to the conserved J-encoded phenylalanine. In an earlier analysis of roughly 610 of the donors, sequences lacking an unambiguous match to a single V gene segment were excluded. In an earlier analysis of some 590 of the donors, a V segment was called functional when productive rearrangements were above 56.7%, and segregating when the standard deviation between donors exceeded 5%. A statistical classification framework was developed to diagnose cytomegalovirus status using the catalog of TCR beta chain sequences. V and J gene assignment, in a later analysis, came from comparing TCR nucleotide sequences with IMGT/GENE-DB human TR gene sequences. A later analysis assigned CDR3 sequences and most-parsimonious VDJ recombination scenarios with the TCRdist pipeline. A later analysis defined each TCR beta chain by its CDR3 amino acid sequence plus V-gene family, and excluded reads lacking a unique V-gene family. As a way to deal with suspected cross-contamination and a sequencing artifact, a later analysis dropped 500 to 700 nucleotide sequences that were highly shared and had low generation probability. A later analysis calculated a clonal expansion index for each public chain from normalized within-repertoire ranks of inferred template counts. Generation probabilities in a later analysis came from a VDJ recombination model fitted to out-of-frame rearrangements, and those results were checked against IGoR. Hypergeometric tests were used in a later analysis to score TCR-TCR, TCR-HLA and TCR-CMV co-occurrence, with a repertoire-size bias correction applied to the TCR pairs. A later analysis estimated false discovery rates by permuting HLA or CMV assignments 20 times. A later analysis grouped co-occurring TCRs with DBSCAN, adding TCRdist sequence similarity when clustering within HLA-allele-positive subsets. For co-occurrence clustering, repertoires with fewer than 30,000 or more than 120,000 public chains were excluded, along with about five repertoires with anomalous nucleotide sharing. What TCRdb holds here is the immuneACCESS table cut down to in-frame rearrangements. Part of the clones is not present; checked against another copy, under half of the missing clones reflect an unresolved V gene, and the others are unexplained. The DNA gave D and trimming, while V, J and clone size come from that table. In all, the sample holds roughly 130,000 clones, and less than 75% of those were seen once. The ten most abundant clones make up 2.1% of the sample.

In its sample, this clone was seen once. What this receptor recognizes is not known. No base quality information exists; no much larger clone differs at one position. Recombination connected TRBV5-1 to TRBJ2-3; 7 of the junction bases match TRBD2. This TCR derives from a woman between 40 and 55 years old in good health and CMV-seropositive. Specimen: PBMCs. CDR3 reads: CASSSLPGLSTDTQYF. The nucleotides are TGCGCCAGCAGCTCATTACCGGGACTAAGCACAGATACGCAGTATTTT.